This T cell receptor (beta chain) was recovered during a study of blood T cell repertoires in COVID-19 (dated by TCRdb to the early 2020s). About the study as a whole: The collaborator samples originated in the United States, Italy and Spain and spanned the acute and convalescent phases of COVID-19. A freely available public database, intended as a resource for researchers studying the immune response to SARS-CoV-2, is where the repertoires were released. Sample metadata almost always included a de-identified subject ID, COVID-19 status, age in years and sex. Samples were obtained from the ongoing ImmuneRACE study (first 160 participants) and from 1,000 to 1,500 subjects provided by 6 global collaborators. The material from the prospective study consisted of cDNA or gDNA derived from T cells, B-cell-depleted T cells, or PBMCs. Deeply sampled blood TCRbeta repertoires from subjects exposed to, actively infected with, or recovered from COVID-19 were included in the dataset. Where HLA class I and class II types were available, the types were taken from metadata supplied by the sample provider, not from assay-based typing. Summary of the overall study and its limitations: How much clinical and demographic metadata was included differed by source and by participant, and the metadata was provided uncurated.

TCRbeta CDR3 regions were amplified from genomic DNA by means of the immunoSEQ Assay, a bias-controlled multiplex PCR. Processing in the source paper ran as follows. The number of nucleated cells in each sample was estimated by amplification of reference gene primers within the assay. Sequence reads were collapsed and filtered to measure the absolute abundance of every unique TCRbeta CDR3 rearrangement. For each sample, productive Simpson clonality was calculated as the square root of Simpson's diversity index across productive rearrangements. Imported from immuneACCESS, the table was reduced by TCRdb to in-frame sequences with V and J called. These copies leave out some clones; in studies compared against another copy, an unresolved V gene accounts for under half, and the cause of the remainder is not known. Clone size and the V and J calls come from that table; the DNA yielded D and trimming. This sample has 200,000 to 300,000 clones in its table, and about nine tenths of those were observed once. In total, the top ten clones hold just over 0.85% of the sample.

Participants in the prospective study were aged about 18 to 95 years, lived in 24 United States geographic areas, and enrolled through a virtual design. Cohort assignment in the prospective study relied on participant-reported clinical history from a screening survey and a study questionnaire. Exposed participants had been in contact with someone with a PCR-confirmed or clinician-diagnosed COVID-19 case within 2 weeks of study entry. In the prospective study, mobile phlebotomists collected whole blood, serum and a nasopharyngeal or oropharyngeal swab from each participant. Prospective study participants could optionally give additional blood draws and questionnaires over an approximately 2-month period. Prospective study blood samples were shipped either frozen or at room temperature before DNA extraction. Note on this clone: Its antigen target is currently unknown. Base qualities are not provided; no much larger clone lies one nucleotide away.

The germline ends are 9 bases apart after V is trimmed by 4 bases and J by 2 bases. The CDR3, from cysteine to phenylalanine, totals 13 residues. Just CDR3 DNA is preserved here, 39 bases in frame from base 1. CDR1 and CDR2 (SGDLS, YYNGEE) derive from the germline V gene. Recombination connected TRBV9 to TRBJ1-1; the D gene is perhaps TRBD1, from 5 matching bases. The specimen sequenced was PBMCs or T cells enriched from blood (not recorded which). The receptor's source is a man aged 50-60 years who had been exposed to COVID-19. Here is the DNA: TGTGCCAGCAGCCTCGGACACAACACTGAAGCTTTCTTT. Protein translation: CASSLGHNTEAFF.